This TCR beta chain was identified during a study of blood T cell repertoires in COVID-19. Turning to the study itself: Whether acute or convalescent, the COVID-19 samples came from the United States, Italy and Spain. PBMCs, B-cell-depleted T cells, or T cells were the source of the cDNA or gDNA that made up the material.

Source study methods: Estimation of nucleated cell counts relied on the amplification of reference gene primers. The method was immunoSEQ multiplex PCR; TCRdb's version includes in-frame clones alone and lacks a portion of them. V and J calls and clone size follow that table, whereas D and trimming were derived from the DNA. This table has about 260,000 clones, more than 85% appearing once. The CDR3 has 15 amino acids. CDR1 and CDR2 from the germline V gene are SGHTA and FQGNSA. The V end lost 6 bases, the J end lost 2 bases, and 16 bases lay between the germline ends. V gene TRBV7-2 combines with J gene TRBJ1-2, with a possible D match to TRBD1 (5 bases). What was sequenced was peripheral blood. This clonotype originated in a person between 18 and 30 years old with COVID-19, enrolled during active disease. In nucleotides, the CDR3 is TGTGCCAGCAGGCTTGGGGGGTTGGGGAACTATGGCTACACCTTC. Residues: CASRLGGLGNYGYTF.